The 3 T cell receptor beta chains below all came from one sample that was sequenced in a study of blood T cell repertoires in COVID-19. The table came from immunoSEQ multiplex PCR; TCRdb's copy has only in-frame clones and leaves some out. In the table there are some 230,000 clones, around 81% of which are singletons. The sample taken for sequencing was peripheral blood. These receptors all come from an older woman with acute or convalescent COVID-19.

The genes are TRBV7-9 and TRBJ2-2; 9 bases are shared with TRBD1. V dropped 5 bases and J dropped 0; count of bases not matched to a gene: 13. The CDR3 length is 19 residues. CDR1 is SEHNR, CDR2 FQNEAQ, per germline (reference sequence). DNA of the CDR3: TGTGCCAGCAGCCTACGGCCGGGACAGGGAACGTCGAACACCGGGGAGCTGTTTTTT. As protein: CASSLRPGQGTSNTGELFF.

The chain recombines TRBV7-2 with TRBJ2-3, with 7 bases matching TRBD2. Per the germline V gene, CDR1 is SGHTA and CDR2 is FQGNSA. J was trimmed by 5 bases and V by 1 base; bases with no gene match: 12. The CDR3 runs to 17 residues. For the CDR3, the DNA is TGTGCCAGCAGCTTAGTCCGCGGGGGTGGTGGTCGAGATACGCAGTATTTT. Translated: CASSLVRGGGGRDTQYF.

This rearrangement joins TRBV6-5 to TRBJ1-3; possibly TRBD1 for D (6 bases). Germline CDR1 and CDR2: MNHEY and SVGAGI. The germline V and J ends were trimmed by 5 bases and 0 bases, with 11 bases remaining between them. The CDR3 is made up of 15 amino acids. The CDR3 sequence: CASSPTGNSGNTIYF. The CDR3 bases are TGTGCCAGCAGTCCGACAGGAAACTCTGGAAACACCATATATTTT.